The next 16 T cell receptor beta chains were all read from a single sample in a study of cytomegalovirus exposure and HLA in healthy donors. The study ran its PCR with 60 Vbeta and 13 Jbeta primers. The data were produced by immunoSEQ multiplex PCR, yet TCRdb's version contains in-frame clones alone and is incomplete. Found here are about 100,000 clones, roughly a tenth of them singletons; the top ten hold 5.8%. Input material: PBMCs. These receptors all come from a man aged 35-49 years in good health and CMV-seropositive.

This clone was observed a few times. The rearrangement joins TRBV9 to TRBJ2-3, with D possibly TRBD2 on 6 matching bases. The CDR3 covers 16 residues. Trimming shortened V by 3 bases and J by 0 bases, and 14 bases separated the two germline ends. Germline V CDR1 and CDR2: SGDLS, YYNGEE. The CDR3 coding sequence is TGTGCCAGCAGCGAGCGTCCCGGGACTAGCACAGATACGCAGTATTTT. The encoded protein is CASSERPGTSTDTQYF.

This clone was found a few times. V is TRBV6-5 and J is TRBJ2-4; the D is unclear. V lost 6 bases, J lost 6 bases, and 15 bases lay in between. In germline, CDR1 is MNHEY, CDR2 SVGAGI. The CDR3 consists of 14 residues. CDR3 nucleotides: TGTGCCAGCAGAGCCGAGTGGCAGCGAAACATTCAGTACTTC. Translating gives CASRAEWQRNIQYF.

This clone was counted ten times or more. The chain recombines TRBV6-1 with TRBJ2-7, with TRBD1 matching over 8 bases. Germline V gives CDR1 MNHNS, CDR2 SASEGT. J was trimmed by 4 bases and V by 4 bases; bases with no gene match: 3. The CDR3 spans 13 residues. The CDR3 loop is CASSAGGGYEQYF. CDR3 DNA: TGTGCCAGCAGTGCAGGGGGCGGATACGAGCAGTACTTC.

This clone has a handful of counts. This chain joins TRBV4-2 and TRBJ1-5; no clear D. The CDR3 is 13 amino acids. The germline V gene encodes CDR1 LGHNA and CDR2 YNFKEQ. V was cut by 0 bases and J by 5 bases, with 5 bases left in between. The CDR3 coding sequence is TGTGCCAGCAGCCAAGACAATTATCAGCCCCAGCATTTT. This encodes CASSQDNYQPQHF.

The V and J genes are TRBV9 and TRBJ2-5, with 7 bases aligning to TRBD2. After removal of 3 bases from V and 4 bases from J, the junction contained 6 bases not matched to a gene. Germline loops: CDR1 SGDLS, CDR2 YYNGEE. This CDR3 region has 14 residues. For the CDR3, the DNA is TGTGCCAGCAGCGCGGAGCCGGGGGGAGAGACCCAGTACTTC. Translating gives CASSAEPGGETQYF.

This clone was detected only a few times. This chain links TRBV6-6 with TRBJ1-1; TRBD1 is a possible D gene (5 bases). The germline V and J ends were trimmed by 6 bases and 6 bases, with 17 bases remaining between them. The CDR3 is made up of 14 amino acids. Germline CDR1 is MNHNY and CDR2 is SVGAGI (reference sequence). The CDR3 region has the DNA TGTGCCAGCAGGGACATCCTAAAGGACGCTGAAGCTTTCTTT. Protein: CASRDILKDAEAFF.

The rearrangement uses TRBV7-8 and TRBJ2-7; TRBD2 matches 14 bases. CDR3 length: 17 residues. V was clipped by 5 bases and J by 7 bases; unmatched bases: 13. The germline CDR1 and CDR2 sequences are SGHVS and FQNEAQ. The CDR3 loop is CASSPPIRLAGGREQYF. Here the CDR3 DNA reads TGTGCCAGCAGCCCTCCTATCCGACTAGCGGGAGGGCGAGAGCAGTACTTC.

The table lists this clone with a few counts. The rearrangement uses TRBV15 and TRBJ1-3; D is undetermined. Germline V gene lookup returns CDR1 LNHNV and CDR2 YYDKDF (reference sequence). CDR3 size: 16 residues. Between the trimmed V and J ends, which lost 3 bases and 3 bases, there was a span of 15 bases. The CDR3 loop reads CATSSPTDVHGNTIYF. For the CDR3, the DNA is TGTGCCACCAGCAGCCCTACAGATGTCCATGGAAACACCATATATTTT. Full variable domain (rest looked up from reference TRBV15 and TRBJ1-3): DAMVIQNPRYQVTQFGKPVTLSCSQTLNHNVMYWYQQKSSQAPKLLFHYYDKDFNNEADTPDNFQSRRPNTSFCFLDIRSPGLGDTAMYLCATSSPTDVHGNTIYFGEGSWLTVV.

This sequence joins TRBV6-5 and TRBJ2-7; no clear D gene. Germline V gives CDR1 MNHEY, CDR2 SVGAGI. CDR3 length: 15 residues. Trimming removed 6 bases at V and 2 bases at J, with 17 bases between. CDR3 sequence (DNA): TGTGCCAGCAGCCACCGGCCCCATGAGGCCTACGAGCAGTACTTC. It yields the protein CASSHRPHEAYEQYF.

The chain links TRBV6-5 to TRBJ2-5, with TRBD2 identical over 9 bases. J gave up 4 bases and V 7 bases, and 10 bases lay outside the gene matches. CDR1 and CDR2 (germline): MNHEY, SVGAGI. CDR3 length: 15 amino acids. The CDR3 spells CASTQGREGRETQYF. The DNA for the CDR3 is TGTGCCAGCACTCAGGGGCGGGAGGGCCGAGAGACCCAGTACTTC.

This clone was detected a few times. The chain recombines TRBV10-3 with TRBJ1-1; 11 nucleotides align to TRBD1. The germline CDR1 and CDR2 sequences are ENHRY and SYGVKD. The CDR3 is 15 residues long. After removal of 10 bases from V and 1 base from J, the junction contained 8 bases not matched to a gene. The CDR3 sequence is CASRTGGLGNTEAFF. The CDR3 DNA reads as TGTGCCAGTAGGACAGGGGGCTTGGGGAACACTGAAGCTTTCTTT.

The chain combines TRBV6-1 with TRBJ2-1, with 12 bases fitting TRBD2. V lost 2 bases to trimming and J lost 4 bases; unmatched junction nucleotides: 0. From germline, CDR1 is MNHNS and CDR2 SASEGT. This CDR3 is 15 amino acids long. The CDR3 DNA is TGTGCCAGCAGTGAACTAGCGGGAGGGTACAATGAGCAGTTCTTC. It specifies CASSELAGGYNEQFF.

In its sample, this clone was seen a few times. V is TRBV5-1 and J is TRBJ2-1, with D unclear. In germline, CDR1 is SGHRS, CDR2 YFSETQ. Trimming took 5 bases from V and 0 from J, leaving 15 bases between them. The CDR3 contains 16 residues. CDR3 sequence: CASRPAFPSSYNEQFF. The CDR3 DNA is TGCGCCAGCAGACCCGCCTTTCCTAGCTCCTACAATGAGCAGTTCTTC.

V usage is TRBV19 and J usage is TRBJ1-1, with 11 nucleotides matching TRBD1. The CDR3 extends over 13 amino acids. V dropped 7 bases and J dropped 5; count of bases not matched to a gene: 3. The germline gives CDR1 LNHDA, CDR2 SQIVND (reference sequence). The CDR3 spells CASTRDRGTEAFF. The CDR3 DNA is TGTGCCAGTACCCGGGACAGGGGGACTGAAGCTTTCTTT.

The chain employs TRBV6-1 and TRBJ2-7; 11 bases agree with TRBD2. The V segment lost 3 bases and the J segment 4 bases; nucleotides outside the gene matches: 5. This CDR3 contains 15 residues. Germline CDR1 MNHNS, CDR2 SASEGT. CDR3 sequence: CASSDRASGRYEQYF. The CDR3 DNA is TGTGCCAGCAGTGATCGAGCTAGCGGGAGGTACGAGCAGTACTTC.

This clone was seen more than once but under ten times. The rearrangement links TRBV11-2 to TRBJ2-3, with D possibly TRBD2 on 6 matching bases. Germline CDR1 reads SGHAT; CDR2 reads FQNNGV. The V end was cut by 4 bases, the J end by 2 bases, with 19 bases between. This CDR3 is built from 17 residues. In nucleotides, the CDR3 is TGTGCCAGCAGCTCTTTGGGGGGTCGTACTAACACAGATACGCAGTATTTT. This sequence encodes CASSSLGGRTNTDTQYF.